Following are 25 T cell receptor beta chains from one sample sequenced in a study of blood T cell repertoires in COVID-19. Sequenced by immunoSEQ multiplex PCR; TCRdb stores in-frame clones only, minus some. The repertoire holds a few hundred thousand clones, with 85% as singletons. Material for sequencing was peripheral blood. The receptor set was obtained from a woman between 18 and 29 years old with acute or convalescent COVID-19.

This clone showed up just once. The chain links TRBV28 to TRBJ1-2, with D possibly being TRBD1 (5 bases). The CDR3 consists of 12 residues. Trimming took off 7 bases at V and 4 bases at J, with 10 bases between the two ends. CDR1 and CDR2 from the germline V gene are MDHEN and SYDVKM. The CDR3 spells CASTGLGYGYTF. In nucleotides, the CDR3 is TGTGCCAGCACAGGGCTGGGCTATGGCTACACCTTC.

This clone was recorded only once. This chain uses TRBV7-9 with TRBJ1-2, with a possible D match to TRBD1 (5 bases). V was cut by 6 bases and J by 3 bases, with 14 bases left in between. This CDR3 is built from 14 residues. In germline, CDR1 is SEHNR, CDR2 FQNEAQ (reference sequence). CDR3 loop: CASRGPGDHYGYTF. For the CDR3, the DNA is TGTGCCAGCAGGGGACCGGGAGACCACTATGGCTACACCTTC.

The chain is built from TRBV24-1 and TRBJ2-1; 8 bases align to TRBD2. Germline-derived CDR1 and CDR2 are KGHDR and SFDVKD. CDR3 length equals 17 residues. The ends lost 5 bases at V and 3 bases at J; junction bases unmatched: 11. CDR3 DNA: TGTGCCACCAGTGTCGGTGTGGAGACTAGCGACTACAATGAGCAGTTCTTC. Amino acid sequence: CATSVGVETSDYNEQFF.

V and J are TRBV7-9 and TRBJ2-3, with 8 bases that match TRBD2. Germline CDR1 is SEHNR and CDR2 is FQNEAQ (reference sequence). The length of the CDR3 is 13 residues. V shed 5 bases and J 9 bases; nucleotides not matched to a gene: 7. CDR3 DNA sequence: TGTGCCAGCAGCCCAGCGGGAGATGACACGCAGTATTTT. It translates to CASSPAGDDTQYF.

The J gene is TRBJ1-1, the V gene TRBV27; 10 nucleotides line up with TRBD1. The germline V gene encodes CDR1 MNHEY and CDR2 SMNVEV (reference sequence). Losses at the gene ends were 2 bases for V and 0 bases for J; bases not matched to a gene: 3. The CDR3 sequence is 16 residues long. The CDR3 loop is CASSLGTGEMNTEAFF. The CDR3 DNA sequence: TGTGCCAGCAGTTTAGGGACAGGGGAAATGAACACTGAAGCTTTCTTT.

The chain has TRBV27 and TRBJ1-2; TRBD1 matches 7 bases. The junction had 10 bases not matched to a gene; V was cut back by 5 bases and J by 4 bases. Germline loops: CDR1 MNHEY, CDR2 SMNVEV (reference sequence). The CDR3 spans 15 residues. The CDR3 here is CASSTQGTALYGYTF. The DNA of the CDR3 is TGTGCCAGCAGTACACAAGGGACAGCCCTCTATGGCTACACCTTC.

The chain employs TRBV6-2 or TRBV6-3 and TRBJ1-5; D is unresolved. This CDR3 has 19 residues. The V gene lost 0 bases and the J gene lost 2 bases, with 20 bases spanning the gap. Germline CDR1 and CDR2: MNHEY and SVGEGT. The CDR3 loop is CASSYSASGRRPGNQPQHF. CDR3 sequence (DNA): TGTGCCAGCAGTTACTCGGCTTCGGGCAGGAGGCCCGGCAATCAGCCCCAGCATTTT.

As regards this clone: Other nucleotide sequences in the sample specify the same CDR3. The V and J genes are TRBV5-5 and TRBJ2-3; perhaps TRBD1 as D (5 bases). The germline V gene encodes CDR1 SGHKS and CDR2 YYEKEE (reference sequence). The CDR3 has 14 amino acids. V dropped 1 base and J dropped 0 bases, with 6 bases sitting between them. CDR3 DNA sequence: TGTGCCAGCAGCTTGTCAGGGAGCACAGATACGCAGTATTTT. Its protein is CASSLSGSTDTQYF.

The chain has TRBV6-5 and TRBJ2-1; possible D gene TRBD1, 5 bases. The germline gives CDR1 MNHEY, CDR2 SVGAGI. The CDR3 has 16 residues. With 4 bases removed from V and 4 bases from J, the gap between germline ends came to 17 bases. CDR3 loop: CASSSRGSVGYNEQFF. In nucleotides, the CDR3 is TGTGCCAGCAGTTCTAGGGGTTCCGTAGGTTACAATGAGCAGTTCTTC.

The genes are TRBV4-2 and TRBJ2-3, with 8 bases identical to TRBD2. The CDR3 covers 15 residues. Germline V CDR1 and CDR2: LGHNA, YNFKEQ. J gave up 2 bases and V 1 base, and 2 bases lay outside the gene matches. The CDR3 sequence is CASSQAGGPTDTQYF. The CDR3 DNA sequence: TGTGCCAGCAGCCAAGCGGGGGGGCCCACAGATACGCAGTATTTT.

This rearrangement joins TRBV19 to TRBJ1-2; D unclear. This CDR3 has 15 residues. With 1 base removed from V and 6 bases from J, the gap between germline ends came to 15 bases. CDR1 is LNHDA and CDR2 is SQIVND in the germline V gene (reference sequence). The CDR3: CASSIVMARRNGYTF. CDR3 bases: TGTGCCAGTAGTATAGTTATGGCGCGGAGGAATGGCTACACCTTC.

This chain links TRBV12-3 or TRBV12-4 with TRBJ2-7, with D possibly being TRBD1 (6 bases). The CDR3 totals 13 residues. The germline V and J ends were trimmed by 3 bases and 3 bases, with 9 bases remaining between them. The CDR3 region is CASSLGDNYEQYF. CDR3 in DNA: TGTGCCAGCAGTTTGGGGGACAACTACGAGCAGTACTTC.

The J gene is TRBJ2-2, the V gene TRBV5-6; D is unresolved. Looked up from germline, CDR1 is SGHDT and CDR2 is YYEEEE. The CDR3 loop spans 16 amino acids. Trimming pared 4 bases from V and 0 bases from J, leaving 13 bases between. As DNA, the CDR3 is TGTGCCAGCAGCCTCCCTGCCGCAGCGAACACCGGGGAGCTGTTTTTT. This gives the protein CASSLPAAANTGELFF.

CDR3: CASSFDRDRGSGNTIYF. CDR3 nucleotides: TGTGCCAGCAGCTTCGACCGGGACAGGGGCTCAGGAAACACCATATATTTT. The chain uses TRBV7-9 and TRBJ1-3, with TRBD1 identical over 10 bases. Trimming cost V 3 bases and J 4 bases; bases outside gene matches: 9. This CDR3 contains 17 residues. Germline V lookup: CDR1 SEHNR, CDR2 FQNEAQ (reference sequence).

The chain joins TRBV6-5 to TRBJ1-6; TRBD1 aligns across 8 bases. The junction had 6 bases not matched to a gene; V was cut back by 6 bases and J by 8 bases. The CDR3 length is 14 residues. The germline V gene has CDR1 MNHEY and CDR2 SVGAGI. The CDR3: CASRSQGVYSPLHF. The CDR3 DNA follows: TGTGCCAGCAGATCACAGGGGGTTTATTCACCCCTCCACTTT.

V and J are TRBV5-4 and TRBJ1-3, with D possibly matching TRBD1 (6 bases). The CDR3 is 15 residues long. V lost 4 bases to trimming and J lost 4 bases, with 15 bases between them. Per germline, CDR1 SGHNT and CDR2 YYREEE (reference sequence). The CDR3: CASSPRGGSGNTIYF. The DNA for the CDR3 is TGTGCCAGCAGCCCGCGGGGGGGCTCAGGAAACACCATATATTTT.

This chain links TRBV28 with TRBJ2-3, with unresolved D. Trimming removed 3 bases from V and 1 base from J, with 8 bases in between. Germline V gene lookup returns CDR1 MDHEN and CDR2 SYDVKM. CDR3 length: 14 residues. As DNA, the CDR3 is TGTGCCAGCAGTTTCGGGTTGGGCACAGATACGCAGTATTTT. Residues: CASSFGLGTDTQYF.

The gene calls are TRBV19 and TRBJ1-4, with TRBD1 as a possible D gene (6 bases). The length of the CDR3 is 17 residues. Deletions cut 6 bases from V and 2 bases from J, with 19 bases between. Germline V gene data show CDR1 as LNHDA and CDR2 as SQIVND (reference sequence). The CDR3 DNA reads as TGTGCCAGTAGCCGCGGACAGAACTACCCCACTAATGAAAAACTGTTTTTT. This sequence encodes CASSRGQNYPTNEKLFF.

This clone was seen just once. The V gene is TRBV28, the J gene TRBJ1-1; 7 positions match TRBD1. Unmatched junction bases numbered 6, after V lost 4 bases and J lost 1 base. This CDR3 contains 15 residues. CDR1 is MDHEN, CDR2 SYDVKM, per germline. CDR3 amino acids: CASSYAQGRNTEAFF. The CDR3 coding sequence is TGTGCCAGCAGTTATGCACAGGGGAGGAACACTGAAGCTTTCTTT.

The chain combines TRBV29-1 with TRBJ2-1; the match to TRBD1 covers 9 bases. Germline V lookup: CDR1 SQVTM, CDR2 ANQGSEA. CDR3 size: 12 residues. With 7 bases clipped from V and 6 bases from J, the junction kept 4 bases outside the gene matches. CDR3 DNA: TGCAGCGGGGGGGACAGGGCCAATGAGCAGTTCTTC. Translation: CSGGDRANEQFF.

This chain links TRBV15 with TRBJ2-3; 8 bases map to TRBD2. J was trimmed by 1 base and V by 0 bases; bases with no gene match: 0. In germline, CDR1 is LNHNV, CDR2 YYDKDF (reference sequence). There are 15 residues in the CDR3. The CDR3 loop reads CATSRERGGTDTQYF. The CDR3, as DNA: TGTGCCACCAGCAGAGAGCGGGGGGGCACAGATACGCAGTATTTT.

The chain links TRBV12-3 or TRBV12-4 to TRBJ1-1; D is possibly TRBD1 (6 bases). V was pared by 4 bases and J by 4 bases, with 10 bases between. The CDR3 is 13 amino acids. As DNA, the CDR3 is TGTGCCAGCAGTTCAGGGGTTGGCACTGAAGCTTTCTTT. The encoded protein is CASSSGVGTEAFF.

This chain uses TRBV28 with TRBJ1-5; D might be TRBD1 (5 bases). V gave up 7 bases and J gave up 9 bases, with 25 bases separating them. The CDR3 runs 16 residues. Looked up from germline, CDR1 is MDHEN and CDR2 is SYDVKM. The DNA for the CDR3 is TGTGCCAGCACCCCAGGGTGGCAGGGCGGATCGGCGCCCCAGCATTTT. It is translated as CASTPGWQGGSAPQHF.

In its sample, this clone was seen a few times. The gene calls are TRBV10-1 and TRBJ2-2, with TRBD2 identical over 7 bases. The CDR3 length is 15 residues. Germline V gene sequence: CDR1 WNHNN, CDR2 SYGVQD (reference sequence). Trimming cost V 2 bases and J 0 bases; bases outside gene matches: 0. The CDR3 loop reads CASSETSANTGELFF. The CDR3, as DNA: TGCGCCAGCAGTGAGACTAGCGCGAACACCGGGGAGCTGTTTTTT.

The chain recombines TRBV7-3 with TRBJ2-3; D remains ambiguous. Germline V CDR1 and CDR2: SGHTA, FQGTGA. CDR3 length equals 16 residues. Trimming stripped 4 bases from V and 4 bases from J, with 18 bases between. The CDR3 bases are TGTGCCAGCAGCTCCCGGCACGACTCGACGGCAGATACGCAGTATTTT. Amino acid sequence: CASSSRHDSTADTQYF.